This T cell receptor beta chain was identified during a study of beta chain features in type 1 diabetes. General study points: A pattern of fewer insertions and more deletions at VDJ junctions was seen in type 1 diabetes patients. The study found moderately but significantly shorter TCRB CDR3s in all four CD4+ subsets of Type 1 diabetes patients. PCR may have favored shorter templates equally in patients and controls. Compared with healthy donors, patients appeared to share more similar naive, central memory and regulatory TCRB repertoires.

Concerning this clone itself: The antigen remains unidentified.

What was sequenced were expressed TCRB transcripts, since all of the isolated RNA had been reverse transcribed. The protocol was immunoSEQ multiplex PCR, while the TCRdb copy is restricted to in-frame clones and leaves out a portion. This repertoire shows 310,000 or so clones, around 9.7% found once; its top ten account for 1%. Trimming stripped 2 bases from V and 9 bases from J, with 11 bases between. From germline, CDR1 is MRHNA and CDR2 SNTAGT. This CDR3 region has 14 residues. The J gene is TRBJ1-6, the V gene TRBV6-4; perhaps TRBD1 as D (5 bases). This TCR was sampled from a man aged 25 to 45 with type 1 diabetes. The sequenced sample was central memory CD4+ T cells from blood. In DNA form, the CDR3 reads TGTGCCAGCAGTGACCAGGGTGCAGGTTCACCCCTCCACTTT. Translating it yields CASSDQGAGSPLHF.